This is a list of T cell receptor beta chains from one sample in a study of blood T cell repertoires in COVID-19. Sequenced by immunoSEQ multiplex PCR; TCRdb stores in-frame clones only, minus some. The data contain approximately 480,000 clones, around 87% of them singletons. Source material: PBMCs or T cells enriched from blood (not recorded which). The receptors come from a woman aged 18-35 years who had recovered from COVID-19. The CDR3 runs from the conserved cysteine through the conserved F or W. A D gene is named only where the DNA matches it firmly. Part of the rows lack a size; the others show once, few, many or a class for expanded clones.

>TRBD1|TRBJ2-7|TRBV5-1|.
TGCGCCAGCAGCTCGGGACAGGGGATAGGCGAGCAGTACTTC
CASSSGQGIGEQYF
>TRBD1|TRBJ1-5|TRBV28|.
TGTGCCAGCAGTCTAAAGGGGGCTCGGCCCCAGCATTTT
CASSLKGARPQHF
>.|TRBJ1-2|TRBV7-9|.
TGTGCCAGCAGCAGGGGCCCTAATAACTATGGCTACACCTTC
CASSRGPNNYGYTF
>.|TRBJ2-1|TRBV4-2|.
TGTGCCAGCAGCCCTCTAAGGGGGGGGTCAGACAATGAGCAGTTCTTC
CASSPLRGGSDNEQFF
>.|TRBJ1-1|TRBV3-1/TRBV3-2|.
TGTGCCAGCACTCCACGGGAGAACACTGAAGCTTTCTTT
CASTPRENTEAFF
>.|TRBJ1-1|TRBV18|.
TGTGCCAGCTCCCCTACCCTGTACACTGAAGCTTTCTTT
CASSPTLYTEAFF
>.|TRBJ1-2|TRBV5-1|.
TGCGCCAGCAGTCCGATGGGGGGAACAGGCCTCCGGAGGTATGGCTACACCTTC
CASSPMGGTGLRRYGYTF
>.|TRBJ2-1|TRBV9|.
TGTGCCAGCAGCGTTGGTACCACCGGGGATGAGCAGTTCTTC
CASSVGTTGDEQFF
>.|TRBJ2-5|TRBV6-5|once
TGTGCCAGCAGTTATCAGGGGCGGGAGACCCAGTACTTC
CASSYQGRETQYF
>.|TRBJ2-1|TRBV30|.
TGTGCCTGGCGGTCCGGCAATGAGCAGTTCTTC
CAWRSGNEQFF
>TRBD2|TRBJ2-5|TRBV4-1|.
TGCGCCAGCAGCCAACAGGGCGGGGGCCAAGAGACCCAGTACTTC
CASSQQGGGQETQYF
>TRBD2|TRBJ2-3|TRBV6-2/TRBV6-3|.
TGTGCCAGCAGCCATGGGGCTAGCGGGGTTACAGATACGCAGTATTTT
CASSHGASGVTDTQYF
>.|TRBJ2-7|TRBV6-2/TRBV6-3|.
TGTGCCAGCAGTTATAGCGAAAACTACGAGCAGTACTTC
CASSYSENYEQYF
>.|TRBJ2-5|TRBV14|.
TGTGCCAGCAGCCAAGTTTCAAGAGGCATCGCGGGGGCAGCTGAAGAGACCCAGTACTTC
CASSQVSRGIAGAAEETQYF
>.|TRBJ1-1|TRBV29-1|.
TGCAGCGTTGTCGGAGTGGAAGCTTTCTTT
CSVVGVEAFF
>.|TRBJ2-1|TRBV5-1|.
TGCGCCAGCAGCTTGAGGGCAGGGTTCAATGAGCAGTTCTTC
CASSLRAGFNEQFF
>.|TRBJ1-4|TRBV7-9|.
TGTGCCAGCAGCCAAAATAGAGGGCTTAATGAAAAACTGTTTTTT
CASSQNRGLNEKLFF
>.|TRBJ2-6|TRBV2|.
TGTGCCAGCAGCGTAGCGGTTTACTCTGGGGCCAACGTCCTGACTTTC
CASSVAVYSGANVLTF
>TRBD1|TRBJ1-3|TRBV7-9|once
TGTGCCAGCAGCTCGGACAGGACTTCTGGAAACACCATATATTTT
CASSSDRTSGNTIYF
>.|TRBJ1-1|TRBV5-1|.
TGCGCCAGCACCGGAAGAACAGGGATAAACACTGAAGCTTTCTTT
CASTGRTGINTEAFF
>.|TRBJ1-6|TRBV30|.
TGTGCCTGGAGTGTAGGAGCCGAAGGCCCACCCCTCCACTTT
CAWSVGAEGPPLHF
>.|TRBJ1-4|TRBV30|.
TGTGCCTGGAGCTATTCGGGGGAAAAACTGTTTTTT
CAWSYSGEKLFF
>TRBD1|TRBJ1-1|TRBV9|few
TGTGCCAGCAGCCCTTGGACAGGGAGGACTGAAGCTTTCTTT
CASSPWTGRTEAFF
>.|TRBJ2-3|TRBV5-6|once
TGTGCCAGCAGCTTGGCTGTCGCGGGCGCTGGGGATACGCAGTATTTT
CASSLAVAGAGDTQYF
>.|TRBJ2-2|TRBV24-1|.
TGTGCCACCACGGACGGGGTAGAATCTACCGGGGAGCTGTTTTTT
CATTDGVESTGELFF
>TRBD1|TRBJ2-1|TRBV6-5|.
TGTGCCAGCAGTTCGACAGGGAGCTACAATGAGCAGTTCTTC
CASSSTGSYNEQFF
>.|TRBJ1-5|TRBV27|.
TGTGCCAGCAGTTTATCCGGGAATCAGCCCCAGCATTTT
CASSLSGNQPQHF
>.|TRBJ2-1|TRBV5-1|.
TGCGCCAGCAGCTTGGCCGTCGAGAATGAGCAGTTCTTC
CASSLAVENEQFF
>.|TRBJ1-1|TRBV7-9|.
TGTGCCAGCAGCTTATCTGCGATTGAAGCTTTCTTT
CASSLSAIEAFF
>TRBD1|TRBJ1-2|TRBV5-1|.
TGCGCCAGCAGCTTGGGAAAGGACAGGTCAGGCTATGGCTACACCTTC
CASSLGKDRSGYGYTF
>TRBD1|TRBJ1-2|TRBV29-1|.
TGCAGCGTGCCGGGACAGGGGTACTATGGCTACACCTTC
CSVPGQGYYGYTF
>.|TRBJ2-3|TRBV10-3|.
TGTGCCATCAGTGACCCCCTAGGGGGGGTGGGTGCAGATACGCAGTATTTT
CAISDPLGGVGADTQYF
>TRBD1|TRBJ1-5|TRBV5-1|.
TGCGCCAGCAGCCTCGGGACAGGCAATCAGCCCCAGCATTTT
CASSLGTGNQPQHF
>.|TRBJ2-6|TRBV12-3/TRBV12-4|.
TGTGCCAGCACCCCATCTGGGGCCAACGTCCTGACTTTC
CASTPSGANVLTF
>.|TRBJ1-4|TRBV7-9|few
TGTGCCAGCAGCTTATTGATAAGCGATGAAAAACTGTTTTTT
CASSLLISDEKLFF
>.|TRBJ1-4|TRBV19|.
TGTGCCAGTAGTATAAGACAGCAAAATGAAAAACTGTTTTTT
CASSIRQQNEKLFF
>TRBD1|TRBJ2-7|TRBV10-3|.
TGTGCCATCAGTGAGTCTACCGGGACAGGGGACGGCGAGCAGTACTTC
CAISESTGTGDGEQYF
>.|TRBJ1-1|TRBV2|.
TGTGCCAGCAGTGAAGGCAGGGAGGGAGCTTTCTTT
CASSEGREGAFF